These T cell receptor beta chains were read from a single sample in a study of T cell changes during pregnancy in multiple sclerosis. Assay used: immunoSEQ multiplex PCR; TCRdb lists only in-frame clones, some missing. The table includes approximately 130,000 clones, roughly 96% detected once. The sample here was peripheral blood, taken after pregnancy. The receptors were sampled from a female donor with multiple sclerosis, enrolled in a pregnancy study. Both conserved end residues are part of each CDR3. Each record gives: clone size, J gene, D gene, V gene, CDR3 protein, CDR3 DNA. A D gene is named only where the DNA matches it firmly. The size entry is marked missing in some rows and otherwise reads once, few, many or a size class.

-,TRBJ2-3,TRBD2,TRBV4-3,CASSQEGLAGDTQYF,TGCGCCAGCAGCCAAGAAGGACTAGCGGGAGATACGCAGTATTTT
-,TRBJ2-3,TRBD1,TRBV2,CASSGQGALGSSDTQYF,TGTGCCAGCAGTGGACAGGGGGCCTTAGGGAGTTCAGATACGCAGTATTTT
-,TRBJ2-5,TRBD1,TRBV11-2,CASSSYRGRGETQYF,TGTGCCAGCAGCTCGTACAGGGGGCGCGGGGAGACCCAGTACTTC
-,TRBJ2-1,-,TRBV14,CASSQASLGQREFF,TGTGCCAGCAGCCAAGCTTCTCTGGGGCAACGAGAGTTCTTC
-,TRBJ2-3,TRBD2,TRBV7-9,CASSLTPSGKGDTQYF,TGTGCCAGCAGCCTTACCCCTAGCGGGAAGGGGGATACGCAGTATTTT
once,TRBJ2-7,TRBD1,TRBV5-1,CASSTGQGMGTYEQYF,TGCGCCAGCAGCACGGGACAGGGGATGGGGACATACGAGCAGTACTTC
-,TRBJ2-3,TRBD2,TRBV19,CASRHPGGYTQYF,TGTGCCAGTAGACACCCGGGGGGATATACGCAGTATTTT
-,TRBJ2-5,TRBD1,TRBV4-2,CASSQTGGAETQYF,TGTGCCAGCAGCCAAACAGGGGGCGCAGAGACCCAGTACTTC
-,TRBJ2-2,TRBD1,TRBV18,CASSPQQGSTGELFF,TGTGCCAGCTCACCCCAACAGGGGAGCACCGGGGAGCTGTTTTTT
-,TRBJ2-3,-,TRBV18,CASPSMSRVVNF,TGTGCCAGCCCGTCCATGAGCAGGGTAGTAAATTTT
-,TRBJ1-1,TRBD1,TRBV6-5,CASTQDGQGRTEAFF,TGTGCCAGCACCCAAGACGGACAGGGGCGCACTGAAGCTTTCTTT
-,TRBJ2-1,TRBD2,TRBV27,CASRQKVGLAGTNEQFF,TGTGCCAGCAGACAAAAGGTCGGGCTAGCGGGTACCAATGAGCAGTTCTTC
-,TRBJ2-2,-,TRBV2,CASSEVRGLELFF,TGTGCCAGCAGTGAAGTGCGGGGGCTGGAGCTGTTTTTT
-,TRBJ2-1,TRBD1,TRBV19,CASRSGTVYNEQFF,TGTGCCAGTAGATCCGGGACAGTCTACAATGAGCAGTTCTTC
-,TRBJ1-3,-,TRBV28,CASSQRTSGNTIYF,TGTGCCAGCAGTCAAAGGACATCAGGAAACACCATATATTTT
-,TRBJ2-4,-,TRBV13,CASSLVSLAKNIQYF,TGTGCCAGCAGCTTAGTATCCCTAGCCAAAAACATTCAGTACTTC
-,TRBJ2-7,TRBD2,TRBV10-3,CAISRGTSPTYEQYF,TGTGCCATCAGTAGGGGGACTAGTCCTACCTACGAGCAGTACTTC
-,TRBJ1-4,-,TRBV5-1,CASSLQGLGNKGEKLFF,TGCGCCAGCAGCTTGCAGGGCCTAGGGAATAAGGGCGAAAAACTGTTTTTT
-,TRBJ2-1,TRBD1,TRBV4-2,CASSQVDREDEQFF,TGTGCCAGCAGCCAAGTGGACAGGGAGGATGAGCAGTTCTTC
-,TRBJ1-2,TRBD1,TRBV2,CASSESKPGQLVHGYTF,TGTGCCAGCAGTGAATCCAAGCCGGGACAGCTAGTTCATGGCTACACCTTC
-,TRBJ1-6,-,TRBV6-1,CATSLTGRDSPLHF,TGTGCCACCTCCCTCACCGGCCGGGATTCACCCCTCCACTTT
-,TRBJ1-2,TRBD1,TRBV2,CASSEGGQGNGYTF,TGTGCCAGCAGTGAAGGGGGACAGGGCAATGGCTACACCTTC
-,TRBJ1-5,TRBD1,TRBV28,CASSLYRGHQPQHF,TGTGCCAGCAGTTTATACAGGGGGCATCAGCCCCAGCATTTT
-,TRBJ1-2,TRBD1,TRBV19,CASSIDGQGLNGYTF,TGTGCCAGTAGTATAGATGGACAGGGGCTCAATGGCTACACCTTC
-,TRBJ1-5,TRBD1,TRBV2,CASSGVRGRGQPQHF,TGTGCCAGCAGTGGAGTCAGGGGGCGAGGTCAGCCCCAGCATTTT
-,TRBJ1-1,-,TRBV27,CASSLNTWSGLEAFF,TGTGCCAGCAGTTTAAATACTTGGTCGGGACTCGAAGCTTTCTTT
few,TRBJ2-2,TRBD2,TRBV10-3,CAIRPGLNTGELFF,TGTGCCATCAGACCGGGACTAAACACCGGGGAGCTGTTTTTT
-,TRBJ2-1,-,TRBV14,CASSQDLGDEQFF,TGTGCCAGCAGCCAAGATCTAGGGGATGAGCAGTTCTTC
-,TRBJ2-3,-,TRBV7-8,CASSLALKGGGTDTQYF,TGTGCCAGCAGCTTAGCGCTTAAGGGCGGGGGCACAGATACGCAGTATTTT
-,TRBJ2-1,-,TRBV29-1,CSVDVAEGQFF,TGCAGCGTTGACGTAGCGGAGGGCCAGTTCTTC
once,TRBJ1-2,TRBD1,TRBV4-2,CASSSGTGGGYTF,TGTGCCAGCAGCTCAGGGACAGGGGGTGGCTACACCTTC
-,TRBJ2-7,-,TRBV4-1,CASSPISGSYEQYF,TGCGCCAGCAGCCCTATAAGCGGGTCCTACGAGCAGTACTTC
-,TRBJ2-1,-,TRBV5-4,CASSFDFGGYNEQFF,TGTGCCAGCAGCTTCGACTTTGGAGGTTACAATGAGCAGTTCTTC
-,TRBJ2-1,-,TRBV14,CASSHVRERSYNEQFF,TGTGCCAGCAGCCACGTACGGGAGAGGTCCTACAATGAGCAGTTCTTC
-,TRBJ2-2,TRBD1,TRBV19,CASRRQGGYGGELFF,TGTGCCAGTAGGAGACAGGGGGGGTACGGCGGGGAGCTGTTTTTT
-,TRBJ2-2,-,TRBV5-4,CASSLETYTGELFF,TGTGCCAGCAGCTTGGAGACATACACCGGGGAGCTGTTTTTT
-,TRBJ2-2,TRBD1,TRBV19,CASRLTGEWAGELFF,TGTGCCAGTAGGCTGACAGGGGAGTGGGCCGGGGAGCTGTTTTTT
-,TRBJ2-7,-,TRBV18,CASSPLSRTYEQYF,TGTGCCAGCTCACCACTGTCTAGGACCTACGAGCAGTACTTC
-,TRBJ2-7,TRBD2,TRBV28,CASSLRAGALSYEQYF,TGTGCCAGCAGTTTAAGAGCGGGAGCTCTCTCCTACGAGCAGTACTTC
-,TRBJ1-5,TRBD1,TRBV19,CASSIYRGPGQPQHF,TGTGCCAGTAGTATCTATAGGGGGCCGGGGCAGCCCCAGCATTTT
-,TRBJ2-7,TRBD2,TRBV5-1,CASSSRGGSHYEQYF,TGCGCCAGCAGCTCCAGAGGCGGGAGTCACTACGAGCAGTACTTC
-,TRBJ2-2,-,TRBV12-2,CASRLRRQGRTGELFF,TGTGCAAGTCGCTTACGTCGACAGGGCAGGACCGGGGAGCTGTTTTTT
once,TRBJ1-1,TRBD1,TRBV10-3,CAISVGQANTEAFF,TGTGCCATCAGTGTAGGACAGGCGAACACTGAAGCTTTCTTT
-,TRBJ2-2,-,TRBV5-3,CARSSSFRVGTGELFF,TGTGCCAGAAGCAGCTCGTTCAGGGTTGGCACCGGGGAGCTGTTTTTT
-,TRBJ2-1,-,TRBV5-1,CASSLGTRHNEQFF,TGCGCCAGCAGCTTGGGGACAAGGCACAATGAGCAGTTCTTC
-,TRBJ1-4,-,TRBV4-3,CASSQDWGGANDRKLFF,TGCGCCAGCAGCCAAGACTGGGGGGGGGCTAATGATCGAAAACTGTTTTTT
-,TRBJ2-2,TRBD1,TRBV5-1,CASSSETGGDPGELFF,TGCGCCAGCAGCTCGGAGACAGGGGGCGACCCCGGGGAGCTGTTTTTT
-,TRBJ2-7,TRBD2,TRBV10-3,CAISGLAVHYEQYF,TGTGCCATCAGTGGACTAGCGGTGCACTACGAGCAGTACTTC
-,TRBJ2-2,TRBD2,TRBV7-7,CASSPGSGRPTGELFF,TGTGCTAGCAGCCCCGGGAGCGGGAGACCTACCGGGGAGCTGTTTTTT
-,TRBJ1-4,-,TRBV28,CASSSPTSRGVEKLFF,TGTGCCAGCAGCAGCCCTACGTCACGCGGGGTCGAAAAACTGTTTTTT
-,TRBJ2-1,TRBD2,TRBV28,CASTPGGPDEQFF,TGTGCCAGCACCCCGGGAGGGCCGGATGAGCAGTTCTTC
once,TRBJ1-5,-,TRBV5-6,CASSFHPGDQPQHF,TGTGCCAGCAGCTTTCACCCCGGGGATCAGCCCCAGCATTTT
-,TRBJ2-5,-,TRBV4-2,CASSQGILWGDQETQYF,TGTGCCAGCAGCCAAGGGATCTTGTGGGGCGACCAAGAGACCCAGTACTTC
-,TRBJ2-1,TRBD2,TRBV27,CASRDGTSVGNEQFF,TGTGCCAGTCGCGACGGGACTAGCGTGGGGAATGAGCAGTTCTTC
-,TRBJ2-1,-,TRBV10-3,CAISRTEYNEQFF,TGTGCCATCAGTCGGACAGAATACAATGAGCAGTTCTTC